A selection of T cell receptor beta chains follows, all from one sample in a study of CDR3 diversity in severe acne. MiXCR, run by TCRdb on the PCR reads, gives a single entry per CDR3 protein. The sample shows around 85,000 distinct CDR3 sequences, roughly 49% of them seen only once. The sequencing input was blood. These receptors came from a male donor with severe acne vulgaris. The CDR3 runs from the conserved cysteine through the conserved F or W. A D gene is named only where the DNA matches it firmly. A clone size is listed for some rows: how often the clone was seen (once, few, many), or a class if it is expanded.

d_call j_call v_call clone_size cdr3_aa cdr3_nt
. TRBJ2-3 TRBV7-8 many CASSLAWSDTQYF TGTGCCAGCAGCTTAGCCTGGTCAGATACGCAGTATTTT
. TRBJ1-4 TRBV7-9 . CASSLIGHQEGETNEKLFF TGTGCCAGCAGCTTAATTGGCCACCAAGAGGGGGAGACTAATGAAAAACTGTTTTTT
. TRBJ1-5 TRBV19 few CASSGEFQPQHF TGTGCCAGTTCAGGGGAATTCCAGCCCCAGCATTTT
TRBD2 TRBJ2-5 TRBV4-2 few CASSQGRLAGDIETQYF TGTGCCAGCAGCCAAGGCAGACTAGCGGGAGACATAGAGACCCAGTACTTC
. TRBJ2-7 TRBV20-1 . CSVGDEGYEQYF TGCAGTGTAGGGGACGAGGGCTACGAGCAGTACTTC
. TRBJ1-6 TRBV7-9 few CASGPPLHF TGTGCCAGCGGGCCACCCCTCCACTTT
TRBD1 TRBJ1-1 TRBV5-1 . CASSSTGENTEAFF TGCGCCAGCAGCTCGACAGGGGAGAACACTGAAGCTTTCTTT
TRBD2 TRBJ2-3 TRBV7-8 many CATAGYSGGTDTQYF TGTGCCACCGCGGGGTACAGCGGGGGCACAGATACGCAGTATTTT
. TRBJ1-6 TRBV25-1 many CASSELSNSPLHF TGTGCCAGCAGTGAATTGAGTAATTCACCCCTCCACTTT
. TRBJ2-2 TRBV29-1 . CSVDSRDTGELFF TGCAGCGTTGATTCCAGAGACACCGGGGAGCTGTTTTTT
TRBD1 TRBJ2-7 TRBV10-3 few CASSGTEKTYEQYF TGTGCCAGCAGTGGGACAGAAAAGACCTACGAGCAGTACTTC
TRBD2 TRBJ2-5 TRBV12-3/TRBV12-4 . CASSLGSSGRRGETQYF TGTGCCAGCAGTTTGGGATCTAGCGGGAGGAGAGGAGAGACCCAGTACTTC
. TRBJ2-7 TRBV6-2/TRBV6-3 few CASKVAEALGVEQYF TGTGCCAGCAAGGTTGCGGAGGCTCTAGGGGTAGAGCAGTACTTC
. TRBJ2-4 TRBV5-1 . CASSSRGRSQENIQYF TGCGCCAGCAGCTCCCGGGGCCGGAGCCAAGAAAACATTCAGTACTTC